The 21 T cell receptor beta chains in this list originate from one sample, sequenced in a study of T cells in Graves' hyperthyroidism and ophthalmopathy. The TCR beta CDR3 regions underwent amplification using RNA transcripts as the source. Carried out on the TCR CDR3, a first-round RT-PCR used the HTBI primer set. From the multiplex PCR reads, TCRdb called clonotypes with MiXCR, one entry per CDR3 protein. Seen here are hundreds of thousands of distinct CDR3 sequences, approximately 15% observed once, and the top ten hold 20% to 25%. The sequenced sample was blood. These receptors came from a woman between 25 and 40 years old with Graves' hyperthyroidism.

The table lists this clonotype with many counts. The chain is built from TRBV28 and TRBJ2-5; TRBD1 agrees at 10 bases. V was clipped by 3 bases and J by 5 bases; unmatched bases: 6. The CDR3 is 15 amino acids. CDR1 and CDR2 (germline): MDHEN, SYDVKM. The CDR3 DNA sequence: TGTGCCAGCAGTTTTGGGACAGGGGAATTTGAGACCCAGTACTTC. Its translation is CASSFGTGEFETQYF.

The table lists this clonotype with many counts. This rearrangement joins TRBV6-1 to TRBJ1-2; TRBD1 might be the D (5 bases). Germline V CDR1 and CDR2: MNHNS, SASEGT. The CDR3 sequence is 13 residues long. Trimming took 5 bases from V and 1 from J, leaving 8 bases between them. CDR3 DNA: TGTGCCAGCAGTCTAGGGGATAACTATGGCTACACCTTC. Translating it yields CASSLGDNYGYTF.

This clonotype showed up just a few times. A much larger clone differs from this one at a single base, so this may be a read error. This sequence joins TRBV24-1 and TRBJ1-2; D remains ambiguous. The V and J ends lost 3 bases and 7 bases respectively, with 11 bases between them. Per the germline V gene, CDR1 is KGHDR and CDR2 is SFDVKD. CDR3 length: 13 amino acids. The CDR3 coding sequence is TGTGCCACCAGTGATAGCAGGAGGTTTGGCTACACCTTC. Translating gives CATSDSRRFGYTF.

This clonotype was detected many times. The CDR3 nucleotides are TGTGCCAGCAGCCTAACAGGGGAGGTGTACTTC. Its protein is CASSLTGEVYF. V and J are TRBV2 and TRBJ2-5, with D perhaps matching TRBD1 (7 bases). This CDR3 is built from 11 residues. The V end lost 6 bases, the J end lost 13 bases, and 15 bases lay between the germline ends. Germline V CDR1 and CDR2: SNHLY, FYNNEI. The entire variable domain, with the rest obtained from reference TRBV2 and TRBJ2-5, is as follows: EPEVTQTPSHQVTQMGQEVILRCVPISNHLYFYWYRQILGQKVEFLVSFYNNEISEKSEIFDDQFSVERPDGSNFTLKIRSTKLEDSAMYFCASSLTGEVYFGPGTRLLVL.

This clonotype was counted many times. V gene TRBV29-1 combines with J gene TRBJ2-1, with 12 positions matching TRBD2. Germline lookup yields CDR1 SQVTM and CDR2 ANQGSEA. After removal of 4 bases from V and 4 bases from J, the junction contained 5 bases not matched to a gene. The CDR3 has 15 residues. This CDR3 reads CSVVRGLAGYNEQFF. The CDR3 coding sequence is TGCAGCGTTGTACGAGGACTAGCGGGGTACAATGAGCAGTTCTTC.

The sample holds many counts of this clonotype. The chain carries TRBV28 and TRBJ2-5; tentative D call: TRBD2 (5 bases). V lost 8 bases to trimming and J lost 8 bases, with 18 bases between them. The CDR3 runs 13 residues. From germline, CDR1 is MDHEN and CDR2 SYDVKM. CDR3 in amino acids: CASSGWPGLTQYF. The CDR3 DNA reads TGTGCCAGCTCGGGGTGGCCGGGGTTAACCCAGTACTTC.

This clonotype has a handful of counts. The V gene is TRBV7-2, the J gene TRBJ1-4; possibly TRBD1 for D (5 bases). Trimming stripped 5 bases from V and 10 bases from J, with 17 bases between. The germline V gene has CDR1 SGHTA and CDR2 FQGNSA. The CDR3 runs 14 residues. CDR3 sequence: CASSVRGIGGKLFF. CDR3 nucleotide sequence: TGTGCCAGCAGCGTCCGGGGCATTGGGGGAAAACTGTTTTTT.

This clonotype has ten or more counts. The chain recombines TRBV6-1 with TRBJ2-7; 9 bases agree with TRBD2. The CDR3 length is 15 residues. Unmatched junction bases numbered 17, after V lost 10 bases and J lost 7 bases. Germline assignment: CDR1 MNHNS and CDR2 SASEGT. CDR3 nucleotides: TGTGCCACTAAACCTCCGGGACTAGCAGCGAGTGAGCAGTACTTC. Its protein product is CATKPPGLAASEQYF.

The J gene is TRBJ2-7, the V gene TRBV6-2 or TRBV6-3, with D unclear. This CDR3 is 13 amino acids long. V lost 8 bases, J lost 2 bases, and 13 bases lay in between. Germline lookup yields CDR1 MNHEY and CDR2 SVGEGT. The CDR3 DNA is TGTGCCAGCTTGGCGAGCGCCGCCTACGAGCAGTACTTC. Translating it yields CASLASAAYEQYF.

The V and J genes are TRBV11-2 and TRBJ1-4; D is uncertain. CDR3 length equals 13 residues. Germline CDR1 reads SGHAT; CDR2 reads FQNNGV. Trimming removed 5 bases from V and 10 bases from J, with 14 bases in between. CDR3 sequence: CASSEIREVKLFF. CDR3 nucleotides: TGTGCCAGCAGCGAGATCCGGGAGGTAAAACTGTTTTTT.

The J gene is TRBJ2-7, the V gene TRBV20-1, with TRBD2 matching over 10 bases. This CDR3 is 13 amino acids long. The germline CDR1 and CDR2 sequences are DFQATT and SNEGSKA (reference sequence). V shed 6 bases, J shed 5 bases, and the junction held 7 bases outside the gene matches. The CDR3 is CSAEREGRNEQYF. As DNA, the CDR3 is TGCAGTGCGGAGCGGGAGGGTCGAAACGAGCAGTACTTC.

This clonotype was observed many times. The chain joins TRBV28 to TRBJ2-3; 10 positions match TRBD1. V was clipped by 9 bases and J by 6 bases; unmatched bases: 6. There are 13 residues in the CDR3. Germline V gene lookup returns CDR1 MDHEN and CDR2 SYDVKM. The DNA for the CDR3 is TGTGCCAGTTTAGACAGGGGGCAGGATACGCAGTATTTT. Amino acids: CASLDRGQDTQYF.

This clonotype was seen ten or more times. The chain carries TRBV11-2 and TRBJ1-2, with D unresolved. V was shortened by 0 bases and J by 2 bases, with 7 bases between the two germline ends. Per the germline V gene, CDR1 is SGHAT and CDR2 is FQNNGV. The CDR3 contains 14 residues. The CDR3 nucleotides read TGTGCCAGCAGCTTAGATCGCATCAACTATGGCTACACCTTC. It yields the protein CASSLDRINYGYTF. Full variable domain (missing parts from reference TRBV11-2 and TRBJ1-2): EAGVAQSPRYKIIEKRQSVAFWCNPISGHATLYWYQQILGQGPKLLIQFQNNGVVDDSQLPKDRFSAERLKGVDSTLKIQPAKLEDSAVYLCASSLDRINYGYTFGSGTRLTVV.

The chain recombines TRBV20-1 with TRBJ2-1, with 14 bases fitting TRBD2. CDR3 size: 18 residues. J was trimmed by 4 bases and V by 3 bases; bases with no gene match: 11. Germline assignment: CDR1 DFQATT and CDR2 SNEGSKA (reference sequence). CDR3 nucleotides: TGCAGTGCTAGGGGCGGGACTAGCGGGAGAAAGGGATACAATGAGCAGTTCTTC. Its protein is CSARGGTSGRKGYNEQFF.

The chain combines TRBV20-1 with TRBJ1-1; 7 bases are shared with TRBD1. The CDR3 sequence is 13 residues long. V gave up 0 bases and J gave up 11 bases; unmatched junction bases: 9. Germline CDR1 DFQATT, CDR2 SNEGSKA (reference sequence). The CDR3 nucleotides read TGCAGTGCTAGAGACAGGGGGAATCATATCGCTTTCTTT. Protein product: CSARDRGNHIAFF.

Many counts were recorded for this clonotype. V gene TRBV6-2 or TRBV6-3 combines with J gene TRBJ2-7; a possible D gene is TRBD1 (5 bases). Germline CDR1 MNHEY, CDR2 SVGEGT. The CDR3 runs 14 residues. V was pared by 6 bases and J by 2 bases, with 14 bases between. CDR3 DNA sequence: TGTGCCAGCAGCCCTATCCAGGGTACCTACGAGCAGTACTTC. Translating gives CASSPIQGTYEQYF.

This clonotype was seen repeatedly, ten times or more. V gene TRBV2 combines with J gene TRBJ2-7; 7 bases are shared with TRBD1. The length of the CDR3 is 15 residues. V trimming: 0 bases; J trimming: 5 bases; junction bases outside the gene matches: 7. The germline V gene has CDR1 SNHLY and CDR2 FYNNEI. The CDR3 loop reads CASSEAEDRAHEQYF. The CDR3 DNA sequence: TGTGCCAGCAGTGAAGCGGAAGACAGGGCCCACGAGCAGTACTTC.

This clonotype was observed many times. The chain recombines TRBV7-2 with TRBJ2-7; 9 bases agree with TRBD2. V was pared by 1 base and J by 1 base, with 11 bases of the junction left unmatched. Germline CDR1 is SGHTA and CDR2 is FQGNSA. The length of the CDR3 is 18 residues. The CDR3 here is CASSLVGSLAGKSYEQYF. The CDR3 DNA sequence: TGTGCCAGCAGCTTAGTGGGGTCCCTAGCGGGAAAGTCCTACGAGCAGTACTTC.

This clonotype was seen only a few times. This chain joins TRBV28 and TRBJ2-7, with TRBD1 matching 12 bases. Trimming took 3 bases from V and 5 from J; bases not matched to a gene: 8. The CDR3 runs 16 residues. Germline V gene data show CDR1 as MDHEN and CDR2 as SYDVKM. The DNA of the CDR3 is TGTGCCAGCAGTTTTTCCTTGGGACAGGGGGCCCACGAGCAGTACTTC. This translates into CASSFSLGQGAHEQYF. Full variable domain (missing parts from reference TRBV28 and TRBJ2-7): DVKVTQSSRYLVKRTGEKVFLECVQDMDHENMFWYRQDPGLGLRLIYFSYDVKMKEKGDIPEGYSVSREKKERFSLILESASTNQTSMYLCASSFSLGQGAHEQYFGPGTRLTVT.

This clonotype was seen at least ten times. The J gene is TRBJ1-2, the V gene TRBV28, with TRBD1 matching 11 bases. The CDR3 loop spans 16 amino acids. Germline V lookup: CDR1 MDHEN, CDR2 SYDVKM. After removal of 5 bases from V and 4 bases from J, the junction contained 9 bases not matched to a gene. This CDR3 is CASSVPGQGVGYGYTF. CDR3 DNA sequence: TGTGCCAGCAGTGTCCCGGGACAGGGGGTGGGCTATGGCTACACCTTC.

The V and J genes are TRBV10-2 and TRBJ2-2; either TRBD1 or TRBD2 may supply D (5 bases each). The V gene's germline CDR1 is WSHSY and CDR2 SAAADI. The CDR3 is 13 residues long. The ends were cut back, 6 bases at V and 7 bases at J, with 12 bases in the middle. The CDR3 reads CASSWDADGELFF. The CDR3 DNA reads as TGCGCCAGCAGCTGGGACGCCGACGGGGAGCTGTTTTTT.